This is a list of T cell receptor beta chains from one sample in a study of untreated major depressive disorder. The table came from immunoSEQ multiplex PCR; TCRdb's copy has only in-frame clones and leaves some out. The sample includes 20,000 to 25,000 clones, roughly 91% of them seen just once. The sample comprised CD4+ T cells from PBMCs. These receptors were collected from a woman aged 40 to 49 in good health. The CDR3 runs from the conserved cysteine through the conserved F or W. The D gene is left open where the match is weak. Not every row has a clone size; where given, it reads once, few, many or a size class.

v_call	cdr3_length	d_call	clone_size	j_call	cdr3_nt	cdr3_aa
TRBV11-2	13	-	-	TRBJ1-2	TGTGCCAGCAGCTTAGGAATTAGGGGGGGCTACACCTTC	CASSLGIRGGYTF
TRBV6-1	17	TRBD2	-	TRBJ2-2	TGTGCCAGCAGTGAGGGGACTAGCGGGAGGGTTACCGGGGAGCTGTTTTTT	CASSEGTSGRVTGELFF
TRBV4-1	16	-	-	TRBJ2-3	TGCGCCAGCAGCCAGGTTGCCCTGGGGTTCCCAGATACGCAGTATTTT	CASSQVALGFPDTQYF
TRBV28	13	-	-	TRBJ1-2	TGTGCCAGCAGTTTAGTGGACGGTTATGGCTACACCTTC	CASSLVDGYGYTF
TRBV10-1	15	TRBD1	-	TRBJ2-7	TGCGCCAGCAGCGTCAACCCGGGACAGGGCTACGAGCAGTACTTC	CASSVNPGQGYEQYF
TRBV6-1	16	TRBD2	once	TRBJ2-1	TGTGCCAGCAGTGAGATTAGCGGGGGTTCCTACAATGAGCAGTTCTTC	CASSEISGGSYNEQFF
TRBV4-1	12	-	-	TRBJ1-2	TGCGCCAGCAGCCAACACAGGGATGGCTACACCTTC	CASSQHRDGYTF
TRBV10-3	12	-	once	TRBJ1-5	TGTGCCATCAGTGTGGCCGGTCAGCCCCAGCATTTT	CAISVAGQPQHF
TRBV19	14	TRBD2	-	TRBJ2-1	TGTGCCAGTAGTACGGTAGCGGGACTACATGAGCAGTTCTTC	CASSTVAGLHEQFF
TRBV2	13	-	-	TRBJ2-2	TGTGCCAGCGCGGGGCAGTACACCGGGGAGCTGTTTTTT	CASAGQYTGELFF
TRBV5-5	16	-	-	TRBJ1-5	TGTGCCAGCAGCGTCACGGTCAGTACGGTAAATCAGCCCCAGCATTTT	CASSVTVSTVNQPQHF
TRBV28	14	-	-	TRBJ1-1	TGTGCCAGCAGGGAACAGGGTAGGAACACTGAAGCTTTCTTT	CASREQGRNTEAFF
TRBV10-3	14	-	-	TRBJ2-2	TGTGCCATCAGGGGAGGACAGAACACCGGGGAGCTGTTTTTT	CAIRGGQNTGELFF
TRBV9	14	TRBD1	-	TRBJ2-1	TGTGCCAGCAGCGCCGCGGGACAGGGGAATGAGCAGTTCTTC	CASSAAGQGNEQFF
TRBV19	16	-	-	TRBJ1-3	TGTGCCAGTAGTACTGACCTTCGGACATCTGGAAACACCATATATTTT	CASSTDLRTSGNTIYF
TRBV11-3	13	-	-	TRBJ2-5	TGTGCCAGCAGCTTAGCATCCAAAGAGACCCAGTACTTC	CASSLASKETQYF
TRBV4-2	17	-	-	TRBJ2-3	TGTGCCAGCAGCCAAGTCCCAACCGGGAAGGGCACAGATACGCAGTATTTT	CASSQVPTGKGTDTQYF
TRBV9	15	-	-	TRBJ2-5	TGTGCCAGCAGCGTAGCTACAGGTGGACGGGAGACCCAGTACTTC	CASSVATGGRETQYF
TRBV5-4	13	-	-	TRBJ2-1	TGTGCCAGCAGCGGGGGCCTGGACAATGAGCAGTTCTTC	CASSGGLDNEQFF
TRBV5-1	15	-	-	TRBJ1-2	TGCGCCAGAACCAATCGAGGGGATAAACGCTATGGCTACACCTTC	CARTNRGDKRYGYTF
TRBV6-1	13	-	-	TRBJ2-3	TGTGCCAGCAGTGAACCTAGCACAGATACGCAGTATTTT	CASSEPSTDTQYF
TRBV5-1	14	TRBD1	-	TRBJ2-5	TGCGCCAGCAGCTGGGACAGCCCACAAGAGACCCAGTACTTC	CASSWDSPQETQYF